The next 7 T cell receptor beta chains were all read from a single sample in a study of CD8 T cells in ankylosing spondylitis. Each CDR3 protein gets one entry after TCRdb re-called the 5' RACE reads with MiXCR. The sample shows 150,000 to 250,000 distinct CDR3 sequences, 10% to 15% of them seen only once. The sample comprised blood, either unsorted or a sorted T cell fraction (not recorded which). These receptors came from a male donor with ankylosing spondylitis or in good health (not recorded which).

This clonotype has a handful of counts. The chain uses TRBV20-1 and TRBJ2-7; the match to TRBD1 covers 12 bases. The CDR3 length is 14 residues. Per germline, CDR1 DFQATT and CDR2 SNEGSKA (reference sequence). V trimming: 5 bases; J trimming: 6 bases; junction bases outside the gene matches: 8. CDR3 coding DNA: TGCAGTGCTCCCTCGGGACAGGGGGCCGGCGAGCAGTACTTC. It translates to CSAPSGQGAGEQYF.

This clonotype was counted only a few times. The chain is built from TRBV4-1 and TRBJ2-1; D is unclear. CDR3 length: 18 amino acids. V shed 4 bases and J shed 0 bases, with 19 bases lying between them. Germline lookup yields CDR1 MGHRA and CDR2 YSYEKL. The CDR3 DNA is TGCGCCAGCAGCCCTCTCGTCCATCCTTCGAGCTCCTACAATGAGCAGTTCTTC. It codes for CASSPLVHPSSSYNEQFF.

The chain joins TRBV25-1 to TRBJ2-1, with D possibly being TRBD2 (7 bases). The germline V gene has CDR1 MGHDK and CDR2 SYGVNS. Between the trimmed V and J ends, which lost 1 base and 8 bases, there was a span of 15 bases. This CDR3 region has 15 residues. CDR3 region: CASSELGGAGDEQFF. The DNA for the CDR3 is TGTGCCAGCAGTGAATTGGGGGGGGCCGGGGATGAGCAGTTCTTC.

This clonotype appeared a few times. The CDR3 DNA reads as TGTGCCAGCAGCCATCAAGTCGCAGATGAGCAGTTCTTC. Residues: CASSHQVADEQFF. V is TRBV3-1 and J is TRBJ2-1; D is unresolved. Germline V gives CDR1 LGHDT, CDR2 YNNKEL (reference sequence). V dropped 3 bases and J dropped 8 bases, with 11 bases sitting between them. The CDR3 has 13 amino acids.

This rearrangement joins TRBV5-5 to TRBJ1-1; no firm D call. CDR1 is SGHKS, CDR2 YYEKEE, per germline (reference sequence). With 5 bases removed from V and 1 base from J, the gap between germline ends came to 9 bases. CDR3 length: 13 residues. In DNA, the CDR3 is TGTGCCAGCAGTCACGACTGGAACACTGAAGCTTTCTTT. It specifies CASSHDWNTEAFF. The entire variable domain, with the rest obtained from reference TRBV5-5 and TRBJ1-1, is as follows: DAGVTQSPTHLIKTRGQQVTLRCSPISGHKSVSWYQQVLGQGPQFIFQYYEKEERGRGNFPDRFSARQFPNYSSELNVNALLLGDSALYLCASSHDWNTEAFFGQGTRLTVV.

The chain uses TRBV25-1 and TRBJ2-7; 7 nucleotides agree with TRBD2. The germline V gene has CDR1 MGHDK and CDR2 SYGVNS. The CDR3 runs 14 residues. The junction had 8 bases not matched to a gene; V was cut back by 9 bases and J by 0 bases. The CDR3 protein is CASSLSGFSYEQYF. The CDR3 nucleotides are TGTGCCAGTTCCCTTAGCGGGTTCTCCTACGAGCAGTACTTC.

This clonotype was found many times. CDR3 amino acids: CASSLGINEQFF. The CDR3, as DNA: TGCGCCAGCAGCTTGGGTATCAATGAGCAGTTCTTC. The chain uses TRBV5-1 and TRBJ2-1; D is unclear. CDR1 is SGHRS and CDR2 is YFSETQ in the germline V gene. The CDR3 is made up of 12 amino acids. With 0 bases removed from V and 6 bases from J, the gap between germline ends came to 4 bases.